Presented here are 32 T cell receptor beta chains from one specimen sequenced in a study of long-term antiretroviral therapy in people with HIV. Assay version v3.0 of immunoSEQ was used, and it was run at survey level. Measured with immunoSEQ multiplex PCR; TCRdb has only the in-frame clones, and not every one. The repertoire holds approximately 35,000 clones, with 94% as singletons. Sequenced material: unsorted PBMCs, taken approximately 5 years after starting antiretroviral therapy. Every receptor here comes from a woman aged 45 to 65 with HIV.

The rearrangement joins TRBV7-9 to TRBJ1-5; 9 bases are shared with TRBD1. Germline assignment: CDR1 SEHNR and CDR2 FQNEAQ (reference sequence). The V and J ends lost 7 bases and 7 bases, in that order; junction bases with no gene match: 8. CDR3 length: 14 amino acids. The chain's CDR3 is CASTQGQGGQPQHF. DNA of the CDR3: TGTGCCAGCACACAGGGACAGGGAGGCCAGCCCCAGCATTTT.

This sequence joins TRBV6-6 and TRBJ1-2, with D tentatively TRBD1 (5 bases). The germline V gene has CDR1 MNHNY and CDR2 SVGAGI (reference sequence). V was trimmed by 2 bases and J by 6 bases, leaving 13 bases between them. This CDR3 spans 14 amino acids. CDR3 bases: TGTGCCAGCAGTTACCGAGGGGTGCACGATGGCTACACCTTC. As protein: CASSYRGVHDGYTF.

This sequence joins TRBV7-2 and TRBJ1-2, with TRBD1 matching 9 bases. The CDR3 has 13 residues. Germline CDR1 is SGHTA and CDR2 is FQGNSA. V was clipped by 8 bases and J by 3 bases; unmatched bases: 4. CDR3 in DNA: TGTGCCAGCCGATGGGACAGGGACTATGGCTACACCTTC. Translating it yields CASRWDRDYGYTF.

This clone came up a few times. The rearrangement uses TRBV9 and TRBJ1-1; no clear D. CDR1 SGDLS and CDR2 YYNGEE come from the germline V gene. Trimming removed 3 bases at V and 4 bases at J, with 10 bases between. The CDR3 contains 13 residues. Written as DNA, the CDR3 is TGTGCCAGCAGCGCCCTGATCGGCACTGAAGCTTTCTTT. As protein: CASSALIGTEAFF.

The chain uses TRBV18 and TRBJ1-5, with D uncertain. This CDR3 is 14 amino acids long. V was pared by 0 bases and J by 6 bases, with 9 bases between. Germline V gives CDR1 KGHSH, CDR2 LQKENI. CDR3 bases: TGTGCCAGCTCACCACCAGGGTTAGCTCAGCCCCAGCATTTT. Its protein product is CASSPPGLAQPQHF.

The chain is built from TRBV6-5 and TRBJ1-2, with D maybe TRBD1 (5 bases). Between the trimmed V and J ends, which lost 0 bases and 1 base, there was a span of 12 bases. The CDR3 runs to 16 residues. CDR1 MNHEY and CDR2 SVGAGI come from the germline V gene. The CDR3: CASSYSQGSRNYGYTF. Here the CDR3 DNA reads TGTGCCAGCAGTTACTCCCAGGGATCGCGTAACTATGGCTACACCTTC.

This sequence joins TRBV5-1 and TRBJ2-2, with D perhaps assigned TRBD1 or TRBD2 (5 bases each). The CDR3 consists of 14 residues. Trimming took 5 bases from V and 4 from J, leaving 12 bases between them. Germline CDR1 is SGHRS and CDR2 is YFSETQ. Written as DNA, the CDR3 is TGCGCCAGCAGGGGACCGGGTGGCACCGGGGAGCTGTTTTTT. This translates into CASRGPGGTGELFF.

This chain links TRBV11-2 with TRBJ1-2; D is uncertain. The length of the CDR3 is 14 residues. Germline V lookup: CDR1 SGHAT, CDR2 FQNNGV. The V end lost 2 bases, the J end lost 0 bases, and 7 bases lay between the germline ends. The CDR3 here is CASSLHLTNYGYTF. CDR3 nucleotide sequence: TGTGCCAGCAGCTTACATTTAACTAACTATGGCTACACCTTC.

Only one count was recorded for this clone. The genes are TRBV4-2 and TRBJ2-4, with a possible D match to TRBD1 (5 bases). The CDR3 totals 18 residues. V was clipped by 3 bases and J by 6 bases, with 24 bases between them. Per the germline V gene, CDR1 is LGHNA and CDR2 is YNFKEQ. CDR3 bases: TGTGCCAGCAGCCAGCCACAAGCAGGGTTGAGGCGCATAAACATTCAGTACTTC. It codes for CASSQPQAGLRRINIQYF.

This clone was recorded a few times. The V and J genes are TRBV7-9 and TRBJ1-1; the match to TRBD1 covers 8 bases. The ends lost 3 bases at V and 5 bases at J; junction bases unmatched: 2. Per the germline V gene, CDR1 is SEHNR and CDR2 is FQNEAQ (reference sequence). This CDR3 comprises 13 residues. The CDR3 sequence: CASSFRGRTEAFF. The CDR3 DNA sequence: TGTGCCAGCAGCTTCAGGGGGCGAACTGAAGCTTTCTTT.

The genes are TRBV19 and TRBJ1-2; tentatively, D is TRBD1 (5 bases). Germline CDR1 is LNHDA and CDR2 is SQIVND (reference sequence). The length of the CDR3 is 11 residues. Between the trimmed V and J ends, which lost 7 bases and 3 bases, there was a span of 6 bases. DNA for the CDR3: TGTGCCAGTACGGGGGACTATGGCTACACCTTC. Its protein is CASTGDYGYTF.

Details on this clone: The junction and the germline gene differ at one end; a read error may be behind it. This rearrangement joins TRBV4-1 to TRBJ1-6; D gene ambiguous. CDR3 size: 15 residues. The germline gives CDR1 MGHRA, CDR2 YSYEKL. The CDR3 region is CASSQGESYNSPLHF. As DNA, the CDR3 is TGCGCCAGCAGCCAAGGGGAGTCCTACAATTCACCCCTCCACTTT.

The rearrangement joins TRBV5-1 to TRBJ2-7; maybe TRBD2 (5 bases). This CDR3 is 12 amino acids long. Trimming cost V 0 bases and J 5 bases, with 6 bases left between them. Germline V gives CDR1 SGHRS, CDR2 YFSETQ. CDR3 DNA sequence: TGCGCCAGCAGCTTGGTCGGGGACGAGCAGTACTTC. Translation gives CASSLVGDEQYF.

Of note for this clone: The sample carries other DNA sequences with the same CDR3. V usage is TRBV6-5 and J usage is TRBJ2-1; the D is unclear. Germline loops: CDR1 MNHEY, CDR2 SVGAGI. Trimming took off 8 bases at V and 4 bases at J, with 18 bases between the two ends. The CDR3 is made up of 15 amino acids. The CDR3 DNA reads as TGTGCCAGCGGTAAAGGGATGACACCTTACAATGAGCAGTTCTTC. Its translation is CASGKGMTPYNEQFF.

This clone was recorded only once. The chain couples TRBV7-6 to TRBJ2-2; tentatively, D is TRBD1 or TRBD2 (5 bases each). The germline gives CDR1 SGHVS, CDR2 FNYEAQ. This CDR3 is built from 20 residues. Trimming stripped 0 bases from V and 3 bases from J, with 23 bases between. In DNA, the CDR3 is TGTGCCAGCAGCTTAGCAGTAGGGACGGCCCTTGGGATATACACCGGGGAGCTGTTTTTT. Its protein is CASSLAVGTALGIYTGELFF.

The chain employs TRBV20-1 and TRBJ2-1; the match to TRBD1 covers 9 bases. Looked up from germline, CDR1 is DFQATT and CDR2 is SNEGSKA (reference sequence). This CDR3 has 11 amino acids. V shed 6 bases and J 10 bases; nucleotides not matched to a gene: 4. CDR3 region: CSAGTGNEQFF. The CDR3 bases are TGCAGTGCGGGGACAGGGAACGAGCAGTTCTTC.

This sequence joins TRBV30 and TRBJ2-7; TRBD1 matches at 8 bases. Germline lookup yields CDR1 GTSNPN and CDR2 SVGIG (reference sequence). CDR3 length equals 11 residues. J gave up 6 bases and V 8 bases, and 6 bases lay outside the gene matches. As DNA, the CDR3 is TGTGCCACCGGGACAGGAGGCGAGCAGTACTTC. Its translation is CATGTGGEQYF.

This clone was counted a few times. The chain joins TRBV14 to TRBJ1-2; the match to TRBD1 covers 7 bases. The CDR3 contains 14 residues. Germline CDR1 and CDR2: SGHDN and FVKESK. The ends lost 4 bases at V and 4 bases at J; junction bases unmatched: 6. The CDR3 spells CASSPGQNLYGYTF. The CDR3 DNA follows: TGTGCCAGCAGCCCGGGACAGAACCTCTATGGCTACACCTTC.

V and J are TRBV5-4 and TRBJ2-1; 16 nucleotides line up with TRBD2. The CDR3 totals 15 residues. The germline CDR1 and CDR2 sequences are SGHNT and YYREEE (reference sequence). J lost 15 bases, V lost 2 bases, and 8 bases had no gene match. For the CDR3, the DNA is TGTGCCAGCAGCTTCACCGGGACTAGCGGGGGGGAGTTGTTCTTC. Amino acids: CASSFTGTSGGELFF.

The chain carries TRBV19 and TRBJ2-7; TRBD1 agrees at 9 bases. CDR3 length: 15 amino acids. Germline V gene sequence: CDR1 LNHDA, CDR2 SQIVND (reference sequence). J was trimmed by 0 bases and V by 5 bases; bases with no gene match: 5. The CDR3 sequence: CASSRPGQGSYEQYF. CDR3 nucleotide sequence: TGTGCCAGTAGTCGACCGGGACAGGGCTCCTACGAGCAGTACTTC.

This chain links TRBV5-1 with TRBJ1-3, with D unresolved. V gave up 3 bases and J gave up 2 bases, with 6 bases separating them. The CDR3 is 13 amino acids. Germline V gene sequence: CDR1 SGHRS, CDR2 YFSETQ. This CDR3 reads CASSSDPGNTIYF. The CDR3, as DNA: TGCGCCAGCAGCTCGGACCCTGGAAACACCATATATTTT.

J is TRBJ2-5 and V is TRBV2; 9 bases map to TRBD2. The CDR3 is 15 residues long. Trimming cost V 1 base and J 4 bases; bases outside gene matches: 4. The germline CDR1 and CDR2 sequences are SNHLY and FYNNEI. CDR3 residues: CASSEDSGGSETQYF. For the CDR3, the DNA is TGTGCCAGCAGTGAAGATAGCGGGGGTTCAGAGACCCAGTACTTC. The full variable domain, with the rest looked up from reference TRBV2 and TRBJ2-5, is EPEVTQTPSHQVTQMGQEVILRCVPISNHLYFYWYRQILGQKVEFLVSFYNNEISEKSEIFDDQFSVERPDGSNFTLKIRSTKLEDSAMYFCASSEDSGGSETQYFGPGTRLLVL.

This rearrangement joins TRBV5-1 to TRBJ2-6; 7 bases match TRBD2. V was clipped by 4 bases and J by 0 bases; unmatched bases: 10. Germline V gene lookup returns CDR1 SGHRS and CDR2 YFSETQ. This CDR3 spans 18 amino acids. The CDR3 region has the DNA TGCGCCAGCAGCCGGGAGGTGGCGGGGCTCTCTGGGGCCAACGTCCTGACTTTC. Translated, it gives CASSREVAGLSGANVLTF.

The chain joins TRBV5-4 to TRBJ1-2; D gene unclear. In germline, CDR1 is SGHNT, CDR2 YYREEE (reference sequence). The CDR3 length is 14 residues. Between the trimmed V and J ends, which lost 1 base and 0 bases, there was a span of 7 bases. In nucleotides, the CDR3 is TGTGCCAGCAGCTTGTACGGGGCTAACTATGGCTACACCTTC. Amino acids: CASSLYGANYGYTF.

The CDR3 nucleotides read TGTGCCAGCACCCCCTACGGCGCTCCCTTGGGAGCTTTCTTT. Translating gives CASTPYGAPLGAFF. The V gene is TRBV6-5, the J gene TRBJ1-1; D not certain. Germline CDR1 reads MNHEY; CDR2 reads SVGAGI. The CDR3 contains 14 residues. Trimming pared 7 bases from V and 10 bases from J, leaving 22 bases between.

The J gene is TRBJ1-1, the V gene TRBV19; TRBD1 might be the D (5 bases). V was trimmed by 4 bases and J by 4 bases, leaving 7 bases between them. Per germline, CDR1 LNHDA and CDR2 SQIVND (reference sequence). This CDR3 region has 12 residues. The CDR3 protein is CASSTGSTEAFF. CDR3 sequence (DNA): TGTGCCAGTAGTACAGGGAGCACTGAAGCTTTCTTT.

This clone was seen just once. The chain uses TRBV5-4 and TRBJ2-6; no definite D call. CDR1 and CDR2 from the germline V gene are SGHNT and YYREEE (reference sequence). This CDR3 is 14 amino acids long. The V and J ends lost 2 bases and 2 bases respectively, with 5 bases between them. CDR3 in amino acids: CASSLSAGANVLTF. CDR3 DNA: TGTGCCAGCAGCTTATCTGCTGGGGCCAACGTCCTGACTTTC.

The genes are TRBV6-5 and TRBJ1-2; D unclear. Germline assignment: CDR1 MNHEY and CDR2 SVGAGI. The CDR3 has 13 residues. V dropped 5 bases and J dropped 3 bases, with 10 bases sitting between them. The CDR3 reads CASSPTRHYGYTF. The CDR3, as DNA: TGTGCCAGCAGTCCTACAAGGCACTATGGCTACACCTTC.

This clone is categorized as medium-sized. The CDR3 loop is CASSRSAGEQYF. Written as DNA, the CDR3 is TGTGCCAGCAGCAGGTCGGCTGGCGAGCAGTACTTC. V and J are TRBV9 and TRBJ2-7; D not certain. V lost 4 bases to trimming and J lost 6 bases, with 11 bases between them. Germline-derived CDR1 and CDR2 are SGDLS and YYNGEE. CDR3 length equals 12 residues.

The chain combines TRBV30 with TRBJ1-2; D not resolved. The CDR3 consists of 12 residues. V shed 3 bases and J shed 1 base, with 6 bases lying between them. Germline V lookup: CDR1 GTSNPN, CDR2 SVGIG (reference sequence). The DNA of the CDR3 is TGTGCCTGGAGGGAGGGTAACTATGGCTACACCTTC. Translation: CAWREGNYGYTF.

The J gene is TRBJ1-1, the V gene TRBV9; D possibly corresponds to TRBD1 (6 bases). This CDR3 region has 14 residues. V was cut by 4 bases and J by 6 bases, with 16 bases left in between. Germline V gene data show CDR1 as SGDLS and CDR2 as YYNGEE. CDR3 region: CASSFRGAGAEAFF. Written as DNA, the CDR3 is TGTGCCAGCAGCTTCCGGGGGGCCGGGGCTGAAGCTTTCTTT.

This chain uses TRBV7-9 with TRBJ2-5, with a possible D match to TRBD2 (6 bases). The CDR3 sequence is 14 residues long. Trimming cost V 6 bases and J 1 base, with 12 bases left between them. From germline, CDR1 is SEHNR and CDR2 FQNEAQ (reference sequence). CDR3: CASRYGLLQETQYF. In nucleotides, the CDR3 is TGTGCCAGCAGATACGGACTACTCCAAGAGACCCAGTACTTC.